Given below is one TCR beta chain in context. Its target is unknown. Sorted-subset replicate PCR reactions were performed with about 200 ng DNA, corresponding to about 32,000 T cell genomes. Method: immunoSEQ multiplex PCR; TCRdb's copy keeps in-frame clones and lacks some. This sample has 2 million to 3 million clones, with 93% found just once. The source of the sample is a study of shared clonotypes between healthy human individuals. The germline CDR1 and CDR2 sequences are MNHNS and SASEGT. V was cut by 6 bases and J by 0 bases, with 12 bases left in between. There are 15 residues in the CDR3. Study outcomes and limitations: Relative to their counterparts shared across all four donors, non-shared clonotypes exhibited diminished generation probabilities. Naive subsets typically showed greater estimated richness than memory subsets.

The chain is built from TRBV6-1 and TRBJ1-3; weak D call: TRBD1 (5 bases). This clonotype was sampled from a man between 18 and 35 years old in good health. Some clones in this sample may be carry-over from other donors' samples. Material: naive CD4+ T cells from PBMCs. Subset here: CD45RA+ positively selected. CDR3 loop: CASRPQGASGNTIYF. CDR3 DNA sequence: TGTGCCAGCAGGCCCCAGGGTGCCTCTGGAAACACCATATATTTT.